This record concerns one TCR beta chain sequence. The sample belongs to a study of blood T cell repertoires in COVID-19. Overall study context: Whether acute or convalescent, the COVID-19 samples came from the United States, Italy and Spain. PBMCs, B-cell-depleted T cells, or T cells were the source of the cDNA or gDNA that made up the material.

Study processing details: Nucleated cell counts were estimated from reference gene primer amplification. Method: immunoSEQ multiplex PCR; TCRdb's copy keeps in-frame clones and lacks some. The V and J calls and the clone size are those of that table, but D and trimming were determined from the DNA. The profile covers 100,000 to 150,000 clones, with more than 80% appearing a single time and 12% taken by the ten largest. The CDR3 loop spans 16 amino acids. Germline assignment: CDR1 LGHDT and CDR2 YNNKEL (reference sequence). The germline V and J ends were trimmed by 4 bases and 1 base, with 14 bases remaining between them.

This chain links TRBV3-1 (or the pseudogene TRBV3-2) with TRBJ1-3; D is undetermined. The sample taken for sequencing was peripheral blood. This TCR was sampled from a woman aged 55-69 years with acute or convalescent COVID-19. The CDR3 DNA is TGTGCCAGCAGCCCGAGTCTTGTCGGGTCTGGAAACACCATATATTTT. It yields the protein CASSPSLVGSGNTIYF.